This T cell receptor beta chain was sequenced in a study of blood T cell repertoires in COVID-19. Study as a whole: The analysed material was cDNA or gDNA that came from T cells, B-cell-depleted T cells, or PBMCs.

In the source study's methods: Amplification with reference gene primers provided the estimates of nucleated cell counts. Measured with immunoSEQ multiplex PCR; TCRdb has only the in-frame clones, and not every one. V and J calls plus clone size are reproduced from that table; the DNA served to infer D and trimming. The table includes about 250,000 clones, around 81% detected once. This CDR3 region has 16 residues. Germline V CDR1 and CDR2: SGHDN, FVKESK. Trimming took 4 bases from V and 4 from J; bases not matched to a gene: 6. The sequence was collected from a middle-aged man with active or convalescent COVID-19. The chain combines TRBV14 with TRBJ1-6; 8 nucleotides agree with TRBD1. Source material: peripheral blood. The CDR3 coding sequence is TGTGCCAGCAGCCGGGGCAGGGGGCTTTATAATTCACCCCTCCACTTT. Translating gives CASSRGRGLYNSPLHF. The entire variable domain, with the rest obtained from reference TRBV14 and TRBJ1-6, is as follows: EAGVTQFPSHSVIEKGQTVTLRCDPISGHDNLYWYRRVMGKEIKFLLHFVKESKQDESGMPNNRFLAERTGGTYSTLKVQPAELEDSGVYFCASSRGRGLYNSPLHFGNGTRLTVT.